The text below deals with one T cell receptor (beta chain). This sample stems from a study of Ad26.COV2.S vaccination and SARS-CoV-2 variants. Study background: By the intramuscular route, Ad26.COV2.S was given once, or twice 56 days apart.

Sample treatment: some 20 received Ad26.COV2.S at low or high dose, single or two shots; roughly 5 received placebo; per-sample allocation not given. The samples were gathered on day 63 after the first injection of vaccine or placebo. Only in-frame clones appear in the TCRdb table, and some are missing; sequencing was by immunoSEQ multiplex PCR. The sample yields about 350,000 clones, approximately 86% seen once. The receptor was isolated from a person between 18 and 65 years old who received the Ad26.COV2.S COVID-19 vaccine or a placebo. The source was peripheral blood, collected in a trial of Ad26.COV2.S vaccine versus placebo.

The CDR3 DNA is TGTGCCAGCAGGAGTGAGAACTATGGCTACACCTTC. Amino acid sequence: CASRSENYGYTF. The V gene is TRBV12-3 or TRBV12-4, the J gene TRBJ1-2; D remains unclear. CDR3 length equals 12 residues. The V end was cut by 6 bases, the J end by 2 bases, with 7 bases between.